This passage covers 8 T cell receptor beta chains from one sample sequenced in a study of cytomegalovirus exposure and HLA in healthy donors. PCR employed 60 Vbeta and 13 Jbeta primers. TCRdb keeps only in-frame clones here, not all; method: immunoSEQ multiplex PCR. The sample lists 70,000 to 90,000 clones, roughly 80% occurring once. Material: PBMCs. The origin of the receptors is a man in his forties in good health and CMV-seronegative.

This rearrangement joins TRBV20-1 to TRBJ2-5; no clear D gene. CDR3 size: 11 residues. Trimming removed 5 bases at V and 5 bases at J, with 9 bases between. The germline V gene encodes CDR1 DFQATT and CDR2 SNEGSKA (reference sequence). The CDR3 DNA reads as TGCAGTGCTTTACAACAGGAGACCCAGTACTTC. It yields the protein CSALQQETQYF.

The CDR3 nucleotides are TGTGCCAGCAGCTTCAGACAGGGCAGCACAGATACGCAGTATTTT. Its translation: CASSFRQGSTDTQYF. J is TRBJ2-3 and V is TRBV5-4, with TRBD1 matching 7 bases. This CDR3 contains 15 residues. Trimming at V came to 2 bases and at J to 0 bases, leaving 3 bases not matched to a gene. Germline V gives CDR1 SGHNT, CDR2 YYREEE (reference sequence).

In this sample, this clone turned up a few times. CDR3 residues: CASSPPGGGTEAFF. The CDR3 DNA sequence: TGTGCCAGCAGCCCTCCCGGGGGGGGGACTGAAGCTTTCTTT. This rearrangement joins TRBV5-5 to TRBJ1-1; tentatively, D is TRBD1 (5 bases). The CDR3 contains 14 residues. Germline V gene data show CDR1 as SGHKS and CDR2 as YYEKEE (reference sequence). V lost 4 bases and J lost 5, with 15 bases in between. Full variable domain (rest looked up from reference TRBV5-5 and TRBJ1-1): DAGVTQSPTHLIKTRGQQVTLRCSPISGHKSVSWYQQVLGQGPQFIFQYYEKEERGRGNFPDRFSARQFPNYSSELNVNALLLGDSALYLCASSPPGGGTEAFFGQGTRLTVV.

This chain uses TRBV6-5 with TRBJ1-3; D is possibly TRBD1 (5 bases). The V gene's germline CDR1 is MNHEY and CDR2 SVGAGI. Between the trimmed V and J ends, which lost 6 bases and 2 bases, there was a span of 11 bases. This CDR3 is 14 amino acids long. The CDR3 DNA reads as TGTGCCAGCAGATCCCGGGGGGCTGGAAACACCATATATTTT. Translation: CASRSRGAGNTIYF.

The rearrangement uses TRBV29-1 and TRBJ2-1, with 7 positions matching TRBD2. Trimming removed 3 bases from V and 6 bases from J; junction bases left unmatched: 11. This CDR3 comprises 15 residues. CDR1 is SQVTM and CDR2 is ANQGSEA in the germline V gene. As DNA, the CDR3 is TGCAGCGTTGATTTCGTAGCGGGCGTCTCCAATGAGCAGTTCTTC. Its protein product is CSVDFVAGVSNEQFF.

The V gene is TRBV5-4, the J gene TRBJ2-3, with D possibly TRBD2 on 5 matching bases. CDR3 length: 12 residues. Germline V gene data show CDR1 as SGHNT and CDR2 as YYREEE (reference sequence). Deletions cut 7 bases from V and 4 bases from J, with 10 bases between. The CDR3 coding sequence is TGTGCCAGCGGCACCGGGGCAGATACGCAGTATTTT. The encoded protein is CASGTGADTQYF.

The chain links TRBV7-8 to TRBJ2-7, with TRBD1 matching over 8 bases. From germline, CDR1 is SGHVS and CDR2 FQNEAQ. The V gene end was trimmed by 3 bases and the J gene end by 4 bases; junction bases not matched to a gene: 11. CDR3 length: 16 residues. CDR3 bases: TGTGCCAGCAGCTTCAACTCCGGGACAGGTCTGTACGAGCAGTACTTC. It encodes CASSFNSGTGLYEQYF. The full variable domain, completed using reference TRBV7-8 and TRBJ2-7, is GAGVSQSPRYKVAKRGQDVALRCDPISGHVSLFWYQQALGQGPEFLTYFQNEAQLDKSGLPSDRFFAERPEGSVSTLKIQRTQQEDSAVYLCASSFNSGTGLYEQYFGPGTRLTVT.

This CDR3 is CASSFGQLNTGELFF. In DNA, the CDR3 is TGTGCCAGCAGCTTCGGACAACTGAACACCGGGGAGCTGTTTTTT. This sequence joins TRBV7-9 and TRBJ2-2; a possible D gene is TRBD1 (5 bases). V was cut by 3 bases and J by 1 base, with 9 bases left in between. Germline lookup yields CDR1 SEHNR and CDR2 FQNEAQ (reference sequence). CDR3 size: 15 residues. Full variable domain (missing parts from reference TRBV7-9 and TRBJ2-2): DTGVSQNPRHKITKRGQNVTFRCDPISEHNRLYWYRQTLGQGPEFLTYFQNEAQLEKSRLLSDRFSAERPKGSFSTLEIQRTEQGDSAMYLCASSFGQLNTGELFFGEGSRLTVL.